This T cell receptor (beta chain) was retrieved from a study of shared clonotypes between healthy human individuals. General observations from the study: Tissue TCR repertoires likely differ from these blood-only repertoires.

From germline, CDR1 is KGHSH and CDR2 LQKENI. Trimming took 0 bases from V and 5 from J; bases not matched to a gene: 3. The CDR3 has 15 amino acids. Using immunoSEQ multiplex PCR, the repertoire was profiled, and TCRdb retains in-frame clones only, with some absent. The profile covers about a million clones, with 60% to 80% appearing a single time and 1.5% taken by the ten largest. Regarding this clone: Its matching antigen is unknown.

The chain links TRBV18 to TRBJ2-1; 8 bases agree with TRBD2. Sequencing was performed on memory CD4+ T cells sorted from blood. Subset in this sample: CD45RA-negative fraction. This TCR was recovered from a man aged 18 to 29 in good health. CDR3 in amino acids: CASSPPTRGDNEQFF. CDR3 sequence (DNA): TGTGCCAGCTCACCACCCACGCGGGGGGACAATGAGCAGTTCTTC.